This is a list of T cell receptor beta chains from one sample in a study of blood T cell repertoires in COVID-19. Clones were sequenced by immunoSEQ multiplex PCR, and TCRdb holds only the in-frame ones, with some missing. The sample has more than 110,000 clones; more than 75% are singletons. Sequenced material: PBMCs or T cells enriched from blood (not recorded which). These receptors came from a woman aged 50 to 65 who had recovered from COVID-19. The CDR3 runs from the conserved cysteine through the conserved F or W. D genes are given only for firm matches. Clone size, where shown, is once, few, many, or a class for clones that have expanded.

j_call d_call v_call clone_size cdr3_aa cdr3_nt
TRBJ2-6 - TRBV5-4 - CASRQGQGSPSGANVLTF TGTGCCAGCAGGCAGGGACAAGGGAGCCCCTCTGGGGCCAACGTCCTGACTTTC
TRBJ1-4 - TRBV7-2 - CASSMDRQKLFF TGTGCCAGCAGCATGGACAGACAAAAACTGTTTTTT
TRBJ1-3 - TRBV9 - CASSPQVSGNTIYF TGTGCCAGCAGTCCCCAGGTCTCTGGAAACACCATATATTTT
TRBJ2-3 TRBD2 TRBV6-4 - CASSVSGGAGDTQYF TGTGCCAGCAGTGTAAGCGGGGGGGCAGGAGATACGCAGTATTTT
TRBJ1-2 - TRBV3-1/TRBV3-2 - CASLAGRGYGYTF TGTGCCAGCTTAGCAGGACGGGGATATGGCTACACCTTC
TRBJ2-5 - TRBV2 - CASSPDSQETQYF TGTGCCAGCAGTCCCGACAGCCAAGAGACCCAGTACTTC
TRBJ2-2 TRBD1 TRBV10-3 - CAITTGTGGAGTGELFF TGTGCCATCACCACCGGGACAGGGGGCGCGGGCACCGGGGAGCTGTTTTTT
TRBJ2-1 TRBD2 TRBV11-3 - CASSLTSGGGEQFF TGTGCCAGCAGCTTGACTAGCGGGGGAGGTGAGCAGTTCTTC
TRBJ1-6 TRBD1 TRBV7-9 - CASSRGPGDSPLHF TGTGCCAGCAGCAGGGGGCCGGGGGATTCACCCCTCCACTTT
TRBJ2-1 - TRBV5-1 - CASSLGQVNEQFF TGCGCCAGCAGCCTGGGGCAAGTCAATGAGCAGTTCTTC
TRBJ2-1 TRBD1 TRBV7-9 once CASGFQGGQPSYNEQFF TGTGCCAGCGGATTCCAAGGGGGACAGCCCTCCTACAATGAGCAGTTCTTC
TRBJ1-1 - TRBV2 - CASSDRGTEAFF TGTGCCAGCAGTGATCGGGGCACTGAAGCTTTCTTT
TRBJ2-2 - TRBV9 - CASDTPGITGELFF TGTGCCAGCGACACCCCGGGGATCACCGGGGAGCTGTTTTTT
TRBJ2-7 TRBD1 TRBV4-1 few CASSHGQGLSYEQYF TGCGCCAGCAGCCACGGACAGGGGTTATCCTACGAGCAGTACTTC
TRBJ1-2 TRBD1 TRBV5-1 - CASRRDRGVYTF TGCGCCAGCAGAAGGGACAGGGGAGTCTACACCTTC
TRBJ1-2 - TRBV21-1 - CASTKTGAPGGYTF TGTGCCAGCACCAAAACAGGGGCCCCTGGAGGCTACACCTTC
TRBJ1-5 TRBD1 TRBV27 - CASTTTGGNQPQHF TGTGCCAGCACGACCACAGGGGGGAATCAGCCCCAGCATTTT
TRBJ1-4 - TRBV6-5 - CASSYIPPGAGEKLFF TGTGCCAGCAGTTATATCCCCCCCGGGGCGGGGGAAAAACTGTTTTTT
TRBJ2-7 TRBD2 TRBV6-5 - CASTNRGGSYEQYF TGTGCCAGCACCAACCGGGGGGGGAGCTACGAGCAGTACTTC
TRBJ2-7 - TRBV4-1 - CASSQRPRGKGTYEQYF TGCGCCAGCAGCCAAAGGCCCCGGGGGAAAGGGACCTACGAGCAGTACTTC
TRBJ1-3 - TRBV25-1 - CASSEVGVRETSGNTIYF TGTGCCAGCAGTGAAGTAGGAGTCCGAGAAACCTCTGGAAACACCATATATTTT
TRBJ1-6 TRBD1 TRBV7-6 - CASSQQTGVDSPLHF TGTGCCAGCAGTCAACAGACAGGGGTGGATTCACCCCTCCACTTT